The source of this T cell receptor (beta chain) is a study of cytomegalovirus exposure and HLA in healthy donors. Regarding the study as a whole: According to an earlier analysis, most TCR beta V segments yielded productive rearrangements about 87% or about 30% of the time.

As for this clone: Its antigen is unidentified.

The CDR3 totals 12 residues. The germline gives CDR1 LNHDA, CDR2 SQIVND (reference sequence). V was clipped by 2 bases and J by 7 bases, with 5 bases between them. Healthy bone marrow donors made up the donors. The PCR had 60 Vbeta and 13 Jbeta primers. Assay: immunoSEQ multiplex PCR; the TCRdb copy retains only in-frame clones and omits some. The sample has 150,000 to 200,000 clones, over 70% seen once. This TCR derives from a young woman in good health and CMV-seropositive. The sequenced material came from PBMCs. This chain joins TRBV19 and TRBJ2-2; D is undetermined. CDR3 sequence: CASSIRSGELFF. The CDR3 region has the DNA TGTGCCAGTAGTATAAGGAGCGGGGAGCTGTTTTTT.